This T cell receptor beta chain is drawn from a study of cytomegalovirus exposure and HLA in healthy donors. Study details: There were around 100 million unique TCR beta sequences, drawn from roughly 200 million T cells, in an earlier analysis. Study results and limitations: Later analysis showed TCR association rates varying by HLA locus, highest for DRB1 and lowest for HLA-C. As a later analysis revealed, most CMV-associated TCR beta chains appeared HLA-restricted.

To note about this clone: The target antigen is unknown.

After removal of 6 bases from V and 3 bases from J, the junction contained 6 bases not matched to a gene. The length of the CDR3 is 14 residues. Germline CDR1 is MNHEY and CDR2 is SMNVEV (reference sequence). The PCR employed 60 Vbeta primers together with 13 Jbeta primers. The protocol was immunoSEQ multiplex PCR, while the TCRdb copy is restricted to in-frame clones and leaves out a portion. The sample carries under 150,000 clones, over 60% recorded once. What was sequenced was PBMCs. The clonotype comes from a man aged 35-49 years in good health and CMV-seronegative. The genes are TRBV27 and TRBJ2-7; TRBD1 matches 9 bases. Here the CDR3 DNA reads TGTGCCAGCAGATCGAGGGACAGGGTCTACGAGCAGTACTTC. This translates into CASRSRDRVYEQYF.